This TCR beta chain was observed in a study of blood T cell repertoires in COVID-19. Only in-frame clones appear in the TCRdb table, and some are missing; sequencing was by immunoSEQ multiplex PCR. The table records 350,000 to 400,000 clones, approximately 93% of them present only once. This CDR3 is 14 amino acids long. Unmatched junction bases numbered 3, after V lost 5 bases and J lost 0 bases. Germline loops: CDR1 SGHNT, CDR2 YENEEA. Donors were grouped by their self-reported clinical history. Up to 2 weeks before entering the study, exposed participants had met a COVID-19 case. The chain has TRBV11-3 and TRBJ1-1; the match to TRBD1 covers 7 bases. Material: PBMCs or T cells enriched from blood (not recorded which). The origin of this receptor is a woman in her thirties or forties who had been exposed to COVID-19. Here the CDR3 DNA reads TGTGCCAGCAGCCAAGGGGGCGTGAACACTGAAGCTTTCTTT. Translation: CASSQGGVNTEAFF.